This TCR beta chain was documented in a study of T-cell reconstitution after alpha-beta-depleted transplantation in children. This clonotype was seen only a few times. The target antigen is unknown. General study points: Counts and diversity of T cells one year after transplant came mostly from newly produced T cells. Two months or so post-transplant, alpha-beta T cells reportedly derived from several hundred expanded graft clones.

Germline assignment: CDR1 ENHRY and CDR2 SYGVKD. This CDR3 contains 13 residues. Trimming removed 6 bases from V and 8 bases from J, with 16 bases in between. Unique molecular identifiers were incorporated when the TCRbeta library was constructed. TCRdb itself ran the PCR reads through MiXCR, one entry per CDR3 protein. The table has hundreds of thousands of distinct CDR3 sequences, 13% seen once; the top ten hold around 0.8%. The chain uses TRBV10-3 and TRBJ1-1, with D tentatively TRBD1 (6 bases). Sequenced here: PBMCs, sampled before TCRalphabeta/CD19-depleted stem cell transplant. The receptor was isolated from a girl between 2 and 10 years old with congenital amegakaryocytic thrombocytopenia, due to receive a stem cell transplant. In DNA, the CDR3 is TGTGCCATCAGAGACCTACAGGGAATAGAAGCTTTCTTT. This translates into CAIRDLQGIEAFF.